Here is one TCR beta chain with its context. Its antigen is as yet unknown. Naive CD8 cells lacked CD45RO and underwent positive selection for CCR7, leaving out terminally differentiated effector memory CD45RA+ cells. Adults of Caucasian background living in Nashville, Tennessee made up all donors. This specimen comes from a study of shared clonotypes between healthy human individuals. Points from the study as a whole: Naive subsets typically showed greater estimated richness than memory subsets.

The ends lost 5 bases at V and 3 bases at J; junction bases unmatched: 8. The CDR3 length is 15 residues. Germline assignment: CDR1 PRHDT and CDR2 FYEKMQ (reference sequence). TCRdb keeps only in-frame clones here, not all; method: immunoSEQ multiplex PCR. The data hold roughly 600,000 clones, with roughly 98% observed a single time. This TCR derives from a man aged 30-40 years in good health. This chain links TRBV13 with TRBJ2-7, with 9 bases lining up with TRBD1. The sample consisted of naive CD8+ T cells sorted from blood. CDR3 loop: CASSPSGQGGYEQYF. The CDR3 DNA reads TGTGCCAGCAGCCCCTCGGGACAGGGAGGCTACGAGCAGTACTTC.